This T cell receptor beta chain was sequenced during a study of T cell responses to AZD1222 COVID-19 vaccine. Combined were second doses at about 4 or about 12 weeks. The assay was immunoSEQ multiplex PCR, and TCRdb's table has in-frame clones only and misses some. Among some 84,000 clones, roughly 87% were seen once, and the ten largest hold about 9.9%. Findings of the study overall: A mostly white British donor set with more females was recruited, and clonal diversity was possibly underestimated.

In germline, CDR1 is SQVTM, CDR2 ANQGSEA. This CDR3 is 15 amino acids long. Trimming pared 3 bases from V and 2 bases from J, leaving 17 bases between. As regards this clone: Its matching antigen is unknown.

The sequence derives from an adult who received the AZD1222 COVID-19 vaccine. This rearrangement joins TRBV29-1 to TRBJ2-7; perhaps TRBD2 as D (7 bases). The sample consisted of peripheral blood, taken 28 days after the second AZD1222 dose. The CDR3 DNA sequence: TGCAGCGTTGAGATCGTAGGGGGGGGACCCTACGAGCAGTACTTC. It is translated as CSVEIVGGGPYEQYF.